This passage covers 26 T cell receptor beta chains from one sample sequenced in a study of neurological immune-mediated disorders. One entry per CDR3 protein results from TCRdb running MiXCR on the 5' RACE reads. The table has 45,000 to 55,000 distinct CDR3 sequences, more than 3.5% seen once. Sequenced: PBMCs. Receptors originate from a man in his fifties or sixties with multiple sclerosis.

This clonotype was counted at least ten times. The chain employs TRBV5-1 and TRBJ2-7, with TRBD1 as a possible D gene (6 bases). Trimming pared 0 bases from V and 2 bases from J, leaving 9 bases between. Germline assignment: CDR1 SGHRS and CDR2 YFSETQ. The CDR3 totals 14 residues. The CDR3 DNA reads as TGCGCCAGCAGCTTGGATGGGGGCCCCTACGAGCAGTACTTC. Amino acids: CASSLDGGPYEQYF.

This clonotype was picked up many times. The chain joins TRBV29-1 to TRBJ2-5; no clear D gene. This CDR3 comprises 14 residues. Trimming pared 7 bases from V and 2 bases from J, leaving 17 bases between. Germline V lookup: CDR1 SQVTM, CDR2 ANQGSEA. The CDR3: CSARAIRNQETQYF. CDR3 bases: TGCAGCGCTCGGGCTATCCGAAATCAAGAGACCCAGTACTTC.

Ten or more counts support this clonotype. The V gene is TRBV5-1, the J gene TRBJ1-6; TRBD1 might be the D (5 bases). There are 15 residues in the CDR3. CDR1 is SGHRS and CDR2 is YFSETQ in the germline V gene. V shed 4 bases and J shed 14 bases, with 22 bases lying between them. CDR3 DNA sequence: TGCGCCAGCAGCCCGGACGGGGCTCCCGTATCGGCCCTCCACTTT. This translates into CASSPDGAPVSALHF.

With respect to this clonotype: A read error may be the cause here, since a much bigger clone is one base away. The DNA of the CDR3 is TGCGCCAGCAGCTTGGGAGGGGCAAATGAAAAACTGTTTTTT. The encoded protein is CASSLGGANEKLFF. The gene calls are TRBV5-1 and TRBJ1-4; a weak D match, TRBD1 (5 bases). Deletions cut 0 bases from V and 5 bases from J, with 8 bases between. CDR1 SGHRS and CDR2 YFSETQ come from the germline V gene. This CDR3 is 14 amino acids long.

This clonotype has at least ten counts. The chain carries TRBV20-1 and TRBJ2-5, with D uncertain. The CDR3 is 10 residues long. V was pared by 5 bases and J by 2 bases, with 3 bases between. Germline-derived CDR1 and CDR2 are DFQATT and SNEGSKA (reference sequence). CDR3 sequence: CSAAQETQYF. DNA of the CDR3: TGCAGTGCTGCACAAGAGACCCAGTACTTC.

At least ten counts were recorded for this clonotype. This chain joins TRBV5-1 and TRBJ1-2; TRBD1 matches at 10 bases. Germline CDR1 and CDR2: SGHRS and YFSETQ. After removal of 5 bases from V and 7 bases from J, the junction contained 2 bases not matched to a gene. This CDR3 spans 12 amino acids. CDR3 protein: CASSRDRGGYTF. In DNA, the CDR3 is TGCGCCAGCAGTCGGGACAGGGGTGGCTACACCTTC. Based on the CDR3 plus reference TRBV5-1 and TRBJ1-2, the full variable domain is KAGVTQTPRYLIKTRGQQVTLSCSPISGHRSVSWYQQTPGQGLQFLFEYFSETQRNKGNFPGRFSGRQFSNSRSEMNVSTLELGDSALYLCASSRDRGGYTFGSGTRLTVV.

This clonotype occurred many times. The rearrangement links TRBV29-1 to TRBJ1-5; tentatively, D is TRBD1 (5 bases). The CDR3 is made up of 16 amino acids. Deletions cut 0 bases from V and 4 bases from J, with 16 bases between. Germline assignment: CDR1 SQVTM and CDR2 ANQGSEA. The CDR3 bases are TGCAGCGTTGAAGAACGAGTCAGGGCACCTAATCAGCCCCAGCATTTT. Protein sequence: CSVEERVRAPNQPQHF.

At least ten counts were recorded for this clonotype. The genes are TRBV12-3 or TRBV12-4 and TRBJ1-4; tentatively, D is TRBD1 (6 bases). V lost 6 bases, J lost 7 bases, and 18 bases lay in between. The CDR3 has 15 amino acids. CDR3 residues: CASRPGPGVGEKLFF. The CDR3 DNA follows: TGTGCCAGCAGACCCGGTCCAGGGGTGGGTGAAAAACTGTTTTTT.

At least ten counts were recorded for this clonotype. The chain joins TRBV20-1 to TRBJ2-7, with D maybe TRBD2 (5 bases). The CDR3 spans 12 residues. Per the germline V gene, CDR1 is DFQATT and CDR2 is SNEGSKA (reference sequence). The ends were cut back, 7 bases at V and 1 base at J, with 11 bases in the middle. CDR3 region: CSGRRVSYEQYF. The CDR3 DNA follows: TGCAGTGGTAGGCGGGTATCCTACGAGCAGTACTTC.

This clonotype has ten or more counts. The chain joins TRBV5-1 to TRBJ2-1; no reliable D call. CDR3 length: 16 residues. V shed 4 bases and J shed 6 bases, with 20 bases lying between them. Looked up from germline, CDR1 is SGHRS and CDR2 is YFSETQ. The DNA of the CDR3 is TGCGCCAGCAGCCCGAGGTATATCATGGATCTCAATGAGCAGTTCTTC. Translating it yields CASSPRYIMDLNEQFF.

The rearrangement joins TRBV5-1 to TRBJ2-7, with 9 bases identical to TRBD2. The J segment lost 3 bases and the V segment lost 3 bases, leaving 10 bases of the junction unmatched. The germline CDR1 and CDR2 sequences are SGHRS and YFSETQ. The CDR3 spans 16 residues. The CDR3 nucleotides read TGCGCCAGCAGCTCCCCCCTAGCGGGGAGCTTCTACGAGCAGTACTTC. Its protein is CASSSPLAGSFYEQYF. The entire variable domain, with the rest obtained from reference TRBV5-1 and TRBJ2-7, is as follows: KAGVTQTPRYLIKTRGQQVTLSCSPISGHRSVSWYQQTPGQGLQFLFEYFSETQRNKGNFPGRFSGRQFSNSRSEMNVSTLELGDSALYLCASSSPLAGSFYEQYFGPGTRLTVT.

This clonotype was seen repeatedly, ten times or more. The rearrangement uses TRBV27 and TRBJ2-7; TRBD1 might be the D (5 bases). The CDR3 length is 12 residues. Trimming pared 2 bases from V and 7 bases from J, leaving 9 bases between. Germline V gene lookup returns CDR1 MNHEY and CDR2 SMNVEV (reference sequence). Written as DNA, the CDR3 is TGTGCCAGCAGTTTACAGGGTGGGGAGCAGTACTTC. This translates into CASSLQGGEQYF.

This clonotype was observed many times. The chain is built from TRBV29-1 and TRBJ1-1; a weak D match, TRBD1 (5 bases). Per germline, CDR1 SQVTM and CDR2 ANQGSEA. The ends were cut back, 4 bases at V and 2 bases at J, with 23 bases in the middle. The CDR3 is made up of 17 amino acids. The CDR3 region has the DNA TGCAGCGTTGCCAGAAGGCTGATCGACAGCTTCAACACTGAAGCTTTCTTT. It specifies CSVARRLIDSFNTEAFF.

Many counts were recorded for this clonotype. Here the CDR3 DNA reads TGTGCCAGTGGGGACAGGCTGAATGTAGGCGGCTACACCTTC. This codes for CASGDRLNVGGYTF. The chain is built from TRBV12-3 or TRBV12-4 and TRBJ1-2; 8 positions agree with TRBD1. The CDR3 length is 14 residues. With V trimmed by 9 bases and J by 8 bases, 14 bases remained unmatched.

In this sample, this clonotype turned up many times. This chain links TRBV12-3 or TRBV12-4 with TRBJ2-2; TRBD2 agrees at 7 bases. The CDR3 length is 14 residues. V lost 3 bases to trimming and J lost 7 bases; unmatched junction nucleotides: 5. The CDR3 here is CASSFTSVSGELFF. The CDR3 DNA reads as TGTGCCAGCAGTTTCACTAGCGTTAGCGGGGAGCTGTTTTTT.

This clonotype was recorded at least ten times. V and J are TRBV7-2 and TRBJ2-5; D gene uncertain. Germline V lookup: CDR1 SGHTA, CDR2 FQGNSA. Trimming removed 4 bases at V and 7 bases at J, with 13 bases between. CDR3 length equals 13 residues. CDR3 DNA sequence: TGTGCCAGCAGCTCCCCCACTTTAGTGACCCAGTACTTC. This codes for CASSSPTLVTQYF.

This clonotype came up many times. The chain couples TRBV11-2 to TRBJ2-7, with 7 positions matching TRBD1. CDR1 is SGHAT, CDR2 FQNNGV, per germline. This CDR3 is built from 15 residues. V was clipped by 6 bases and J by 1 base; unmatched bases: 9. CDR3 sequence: CASRDFRDSSYEQYF. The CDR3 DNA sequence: TGTGCCAGCAGGGATTTCCGGGACAGTTCCTACGAGCAGTACTTC.

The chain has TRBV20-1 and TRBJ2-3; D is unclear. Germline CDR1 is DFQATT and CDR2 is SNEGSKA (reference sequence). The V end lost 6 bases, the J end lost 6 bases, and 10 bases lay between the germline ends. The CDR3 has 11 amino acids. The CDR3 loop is CSALEVDTQYF. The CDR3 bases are TGCAGTGCCCTAGAGGTGGATACGCAGTATTTT.

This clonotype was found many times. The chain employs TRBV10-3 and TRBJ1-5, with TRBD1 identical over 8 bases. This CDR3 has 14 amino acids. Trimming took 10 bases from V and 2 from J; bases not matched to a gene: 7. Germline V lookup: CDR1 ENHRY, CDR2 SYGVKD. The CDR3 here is CATRQGSGNQPQHF. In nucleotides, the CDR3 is TGTGCCACTCGACAGGGGTCGGGCAATCAGCCCCAGCATTTT.

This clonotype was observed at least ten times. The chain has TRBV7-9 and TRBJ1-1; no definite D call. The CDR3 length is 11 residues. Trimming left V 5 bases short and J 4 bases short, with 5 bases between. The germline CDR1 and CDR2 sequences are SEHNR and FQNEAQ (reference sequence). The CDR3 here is CASSKATEAFF. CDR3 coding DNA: TGTGCCAGCAGCAAGGCCACTGAAGCTTTCTTT.

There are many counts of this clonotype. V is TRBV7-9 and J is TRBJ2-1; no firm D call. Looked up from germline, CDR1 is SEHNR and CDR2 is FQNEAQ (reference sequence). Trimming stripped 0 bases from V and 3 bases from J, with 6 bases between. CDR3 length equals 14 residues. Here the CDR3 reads CASSLASNYNEQFF. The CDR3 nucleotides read TGTGCCAGCAGCTTAGCATCCAACTACAATGAGCAGTTCTTC.

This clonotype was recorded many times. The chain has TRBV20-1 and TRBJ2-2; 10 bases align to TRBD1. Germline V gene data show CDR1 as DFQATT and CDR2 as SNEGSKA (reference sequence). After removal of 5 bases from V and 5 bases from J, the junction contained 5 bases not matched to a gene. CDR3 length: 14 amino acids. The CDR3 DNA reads TGCAGTGCTGACCGGGACAGGGGAACCGGGGAGCTGTTTTTT. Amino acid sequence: CSADRDRGTGELFF.

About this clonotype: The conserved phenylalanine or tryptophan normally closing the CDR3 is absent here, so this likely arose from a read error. CDR3 sequence reads: CSASVAGMSAKNIQYN. In nucleotides, the CDR3 is TGCAGTGCTAGTGTAGCGGGAATGTCCGCCAAAAACATTCAGTACAAC. The chain uses TRBV20-1 and TRBJ2-4; TRBD2 aligns across 8 bases. V shed 3 bases, J shed 1 base, and the junction held 8 bases outside the gene matches. Germline V gene sequence: CDR1 DFQATT, CDR2 SNEGSKA (reference sequence). This CDR3 has 16 residues.

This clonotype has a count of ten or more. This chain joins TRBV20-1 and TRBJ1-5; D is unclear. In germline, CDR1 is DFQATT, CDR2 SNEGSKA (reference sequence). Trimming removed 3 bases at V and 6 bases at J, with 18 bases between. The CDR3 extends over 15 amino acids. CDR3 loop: CSARDELQRRQPQHF. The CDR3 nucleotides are TGCAGTGCTAGGGATGAGTTGCAGAGGCGTCAGCCCCAGCATTTT.

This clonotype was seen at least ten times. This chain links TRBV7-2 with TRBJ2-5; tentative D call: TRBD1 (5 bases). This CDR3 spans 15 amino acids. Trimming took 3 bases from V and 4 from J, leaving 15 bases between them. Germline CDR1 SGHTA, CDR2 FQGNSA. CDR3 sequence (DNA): TGTGCCAGCAGCTTTACAGGATTTTCATCAGAGACCCAGTACTTC. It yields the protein CASSFTGFSSETQYF.

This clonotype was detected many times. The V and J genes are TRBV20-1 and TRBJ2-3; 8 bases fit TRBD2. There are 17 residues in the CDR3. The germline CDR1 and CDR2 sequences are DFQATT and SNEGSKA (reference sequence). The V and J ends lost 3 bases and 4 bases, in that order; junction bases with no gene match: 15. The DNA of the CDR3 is TGCAGTGCTAGTAACGGTATGGGATTAGCGGGACCAGATACGCAGTATTTT. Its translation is CSASNGMGLAGPDTQYF.